The clone carrying this T cell receptor beta chain was observed a single time. Sequencing of TCR beta drew on CD8+ and CD4+ T cells from blood. Treatment-naive patients with stable or active relapsing-remitting disease served as multiple sclerosis controls. Isolation of CD8+ and CD4+ T cells was performed negatively, whereas enrichment of TEMRA cells was done by FACS. This sample was taken from a study of CD8 T cells in Susac syndrome. J lost 5 bases, V lost 5 bases, and 3 bases had no gene match. Germline assignment: CDR1 SEHNR and CDR2 FQNEAQ (reference sequence). The length of the CDR3 is 14 residues. Reverse transcription used about 0.5 to 1 ug RNA and random hexamers. The amplification used immunoSEQ multiplex PCR on TCR beta CDR3; it spanned 54 Vbeta and 13 Jbeta. TCRdb fed the immunoSEQ multiplex PCR reads into MiXCR, producing one record per CDR3 protein. The table lists some 140,000 distinct CDR3 sequences, roughly 76% of them singletons.

Sequencing was carried out using CD8+ T cells from PBMCs. V usage is TRBV7-9 and J usage is TRBJ1-5; 10 bases map to TRBD1. This clonotype was obtained from a human donor with multiple sclerosis. CDR3 in amino acids: CASSDGTGDQPQHF. The CDR3 nucleotides read TGTGCCAGCAGCGATGGGACAGGGGATCAGCCCCAGCATTTT. Full variable domain (missing parts from reference TRBV7-9 and TRBJ1-5): DTGVSQNPRHKITKRGQNVTFRCDPISEHNRLYWYRQTLGQGPEFLTYFQNEAQLEKSRLLSDRFSAERPKGSFSTLEIQRTEQGDSAMYLCASSDGTGDQPQHFGDGTRLSIL.